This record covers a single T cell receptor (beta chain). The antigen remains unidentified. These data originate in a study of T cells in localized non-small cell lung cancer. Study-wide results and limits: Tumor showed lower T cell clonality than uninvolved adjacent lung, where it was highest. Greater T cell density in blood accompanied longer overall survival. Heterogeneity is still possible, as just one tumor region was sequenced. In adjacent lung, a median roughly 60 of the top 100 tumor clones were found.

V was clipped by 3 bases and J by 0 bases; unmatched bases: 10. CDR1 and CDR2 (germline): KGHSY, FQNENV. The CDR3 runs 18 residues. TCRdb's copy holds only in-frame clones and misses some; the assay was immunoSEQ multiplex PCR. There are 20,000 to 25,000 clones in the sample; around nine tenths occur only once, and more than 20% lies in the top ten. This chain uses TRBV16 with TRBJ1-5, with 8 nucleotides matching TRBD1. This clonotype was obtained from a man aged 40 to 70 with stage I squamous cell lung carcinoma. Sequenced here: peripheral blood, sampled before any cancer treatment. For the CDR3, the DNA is TGTGCCAGCAGCCATTCCCAGGACAGGGCCTATAGCAATCAGCCCCAGCATTTT. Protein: CASSHSQDRAYSNQPQHF.